This T cell receptor beta chain was sequenced for a study of blood T cell repertoires in COVID-19. Sequenced by immunoSEQ multiplex PCR; TCRdb stores in-frame clones only, minus some. Of 60,000 or so clones listed, roughly 71% are singletons. This clone was seen a single time. The V and J ends lost 0 bases and 5 bases respectively, with 15 bases between them. The CDR3 consists of 16 residues. Germline-derived CDR1 and CDR2 are SGHNT and YYREEE (reference sequence). The chain has TRBV5-4 and TRBJ2-1; D perhaps matches TRBD2 (6 bases). The sample taken for sequencing was peripheral blood. This TCR was sampled from a woman in her forties or fifties with active or convalescent COVID-19. The CDR3 spells CASSLEGLHPNNEQFF. The CDR3 bases are TGTGCCAGCAGCTTGGAGGGACTTCACCCGAACAATGAGCAGTTCTTC.